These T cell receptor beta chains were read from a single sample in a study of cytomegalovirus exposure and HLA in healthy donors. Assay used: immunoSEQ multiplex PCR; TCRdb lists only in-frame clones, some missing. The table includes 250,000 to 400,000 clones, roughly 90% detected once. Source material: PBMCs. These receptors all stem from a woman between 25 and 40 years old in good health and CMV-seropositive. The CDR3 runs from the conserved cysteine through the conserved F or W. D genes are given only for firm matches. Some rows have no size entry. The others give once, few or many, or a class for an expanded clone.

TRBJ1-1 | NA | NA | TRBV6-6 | TGTGCCAGCCGACACCTCGGGACATTGAACACTGAAGCTTTCTTT | CASRHLGTLNTEAFF
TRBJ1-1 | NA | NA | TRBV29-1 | TGCAGCGTTGTCCGTACTATGAACACTGAAGCTTTCTTT | CSVVRTMNTEAFF
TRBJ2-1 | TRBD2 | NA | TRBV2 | TGTGCCAGCAGTGAAGCGCTTCGGGGGACGACACCGGGGGGAGAGCAGTTCTTC | CASSEALRGTTPGGEQFF
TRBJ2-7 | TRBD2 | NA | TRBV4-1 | TGCGCCAGCAGCCAAGACGCCGGGACTAGGATCTACGAGCAGTACTTC | CASSQDAGTRIYEQYF
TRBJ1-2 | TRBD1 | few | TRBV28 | TGTGCCAGCAGTTTGACAGGGGACTATGGCTACACCTTC | CASSLTGDYGYTF
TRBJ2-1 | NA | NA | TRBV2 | TGTGCCAGCAGGCCCTTTTGGGATGAGCAGTTCTTC | CASRPFWDEQFF
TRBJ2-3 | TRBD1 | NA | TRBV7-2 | TGTGCCAGCAGTTCTCGGACAGGGAGCACAGATACGCAGTATTTT | CASSSRTGSTDTQYF
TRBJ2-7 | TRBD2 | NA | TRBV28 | TGTGCCAGCAGTTTTACTAGCGGGGTTACCTACGAGCAGTACTTC | CASSFTSGVTYEQYF
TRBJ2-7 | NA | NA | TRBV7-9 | TGTGCCAGCACCACCGGAACGACTTACGAGCAGTACTTC | CASTTGTTYEQYF
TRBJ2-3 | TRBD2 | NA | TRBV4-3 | TGCGCCAGCAGCCAAGGGCTAGCGGGGACGCAGTATTTT | CASSQGLAGTQYF
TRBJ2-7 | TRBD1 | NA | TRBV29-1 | TGCAGCGTTGCAGGGGGCTCCTACGAGCAGTACTTC | CSVAGGSYEQYF
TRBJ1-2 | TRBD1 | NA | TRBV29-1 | TGCAGCGTAGGGACAGCCAACAGATATGGCTACACCTTC | CSVGTANRYGYTF
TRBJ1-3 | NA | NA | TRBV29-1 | TGCAGCGTTGGGAGGACTGCTGGAAACACCATATATTTT | CSVGRTAGNTIYF
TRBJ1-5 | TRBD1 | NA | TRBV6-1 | TGTGCCAGCAGTGATGGACAGGGACTCAATCAGCCCCAGCATTTT | CASSDGQGLNQPQHF
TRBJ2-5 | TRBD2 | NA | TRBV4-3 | TGCGCCAGCAGCCTACGGGGGGGCCAAGAGACCCAGTACTTC | CASSLRGGQETQYF
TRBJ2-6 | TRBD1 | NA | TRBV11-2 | TGTGCCAGCAGCTCTCCGGGACAGGGGAACTCTGGGGCCAACGTCCTGACTTTC | CASSSPGQGNSGANVLTF
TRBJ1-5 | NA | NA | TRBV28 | TGTGCCAGCAGTTTATGGTCGGGACGGGAAAATCAGCCCCAGCATTTT | CASSLWSGRENQPQHF